This T cell receptor (beta chain) comes out of a study of cytomegalovirus exposure and HLA in healthy donors. Study-wide context: A prior study identified roughly 110 million unique TCR beta sequences from about 200 million T cells.

On this clone: Antigen: not known.

Whole-study results and caveats: Earlier findings revealed that most TCR beta V segments proved productive either about 87% or about 30% of the time.

CDR1 is SGHDN and CDR2 is FVKESK in the germline V gene. J gave up 8 bases and V 4 bases, and 6 bases lay outside the gene matches. The CDR3 covers 14 residues. PCR amplification relied on 60 Vbeta primers (plus 13 Jbeta primers). Profiling relied on immunoSEQ multiplex PCR, and the TCRdb table lists in-frame clones only, not all of them. The sample holds over 30,000 clones, 65% to 75% seen once. The source material was PBMCs. The gene calls are TRBV14 and TRBJ2-1; 9 positions agree with TRBD1. The TCR originated in a man aged 35 to 55 in good health and CMV-seropositive. The CDR3 protein is CASSLGQGFHEQFF. CDR3 DNA: TGTGCCAGCAGCCTTGGACAGGGGTTTCATGAGCAGTTCTTC.